This T cell receptor beta chain was retrieved from a study of early T cells in non-severe SARS-CoV-2 infection. Across the whole study: Sequencing input comprised bulk RNA from unsorted whole blood; chain pairing was not available.

Individual cDNA molecules carried attached unique molecular identifiers. TCRdb itself ran the 5' RACE reads through MiXCR, one entry per CDR3 protein. The table includes 69,000 or so distinct CDR3 sequences, around 14% detected once. The sequencing input was whole blood. The receptor was derived from an adult who was a healthcare worker with PCR-confirmed SARS-CoV-2 infection or an uninfected control (not recorded which).

This CDR3 is CASRAPTGFVTDTQYF. Written as DNA, the CDR3 is TGTGCCAGCAGGGCCCCGACAGGGTTTGTCACAGATACGCAGTATTTT. The genes are TRBV2 and TRBJ2-3; 7 positions match TRBD1. The CDR3 runs to 16 residues. Germline V gene data show CDR1 as SNHLY and CDR2 as FYNNEI. Germline trimming cut 6 bases from V and 2 bases from J; bases unmatched to any gene: 11.